This passage covers 30 T cell receptor beta chains from one sample sequenced in a study of Ad26.COV2.S vaccination and SARS-CoV-2 variants. Profiled with immunoSEQ multiplex PCR; TCRdb holds only in-frame clones, not every one. The sample records about 350,000 clones, about 88% being singletons. Treatment here: around 19 received Ad26.COV2.S at low or high dose, single or two shots; 5 received placebo; per-sample allocation not given. Day 63 after the first injection of vaccine or placebo was the sampling time. This specimen consisted of peripheral blood, obtained in a trial of Ad26.COV2.S vaccine versus placebo. The receptors here all came from a person between 18 and 65 years old who received the Ad26.COV2.S COVID-19 vaccine or a placebo.

On this clone: This may be a read error, as it is one base from a much larger clone. Additional DNA sequences in this sample encode the identical CDR3. This rearrangement joins TRBV19 to TRBJ1-5, with D perhaps matching TRBD1 (6 bases). V was shortened by 7 bases and J by 4 bases, with 23 bases between the two germline ends. The CDR3 contains 17 residues. Germline V gene data show CDR1 as LNHDA and CDR2 as SQIVND (reference sequence). CDR3 region: CASTSRRGGQGNQPQHF. The CDR3 nucleotides read TGTGCCAGTACTTCCCGGAGGGGGGGGCAGGGAAATCAGCCCCAGCATTTT.

This sequence joins TRBV7-2 and TRBJ2-5; 9 nucleotides align to TRBD2. V shed 1 base, J shed 1 base, and the junction held 13 bases outside the gene matches. Germline V gene sequence: CDR1 SGHTA, CDR2 FQGNSA. The CDR3 is made up of 19 amino acids. CDR3 in amino acids: CASSLVPSGGQTTQETQYF. CDR3 in DNA: TGTGCCAGCAGCTTAGTCCCCAGCGGGGGGCAAACTACCCAAGAGACCCAGTACTTC.

The chain combines TRBV7-9 with TRBJ1-5; TRBD1 matches at 7 bases. CDR1 and CDR2 from the germline V gene are SEHNR and FQNEAQ (reference sequence). V dropped 3 bases and J dropped 1; count of bases not matched to a gene: 3. The CDR3 totals 15 residues. The CDR3 bases are TGTGCCAGCAGCTTCGGGGACAGAAGCAATCAGCCCCAGCATTTT. Its protein product is CASSFGDRSNQPQHF.

About this clone itself: The junction does not match germline at one end; this may be a read error. This sequence joins TRBV19 and TRBJ1-5; D is perhaps TRBD1 (5 bases). Germline CDR1 is LNHDA and CDR2 is SQIVND (reference sequence). The CDR3 extends over 13 amino acids. The CDR3 DNA sequence: TGTGCCAGTAGTACGAGGGGCAACCAGCCCCAGCATTTT. Its translation is CASSTRGNQPQHF.

This chain connects TRBV30 to TRBJ2-2; TRBD1 is a possible D gene (6 bases). This CDR3 is built from 13 residues. The germline V gene has CDR1 GTSNPN and CDR2 SVGIG (reference sequence). V lost 5 bases, J lost 2 bases, and 9 bases lay in between. As DNA, the CDR3 is TGTGCCTGGCCCGGGACAAACACCGGGGAGCTGTTTTTT. It encodes CAWPGTNTGELFF.

The genes are TRBV30 and TRBJ1-2, with D possibly matching TRBD1 (5 bases). Trimming left V 5 bases short and J 5 bases short, with 24 bases between. This CDR3 region has 16 residues. Germline CDR1 is GTSNPN and CDR2 is SVGIG (reference sequence). In DNA, the CDR3 is TGTGCCTGGTACAATCTCGGGACCCCGTTGGGATATGGCTACACCTTC. Encoded protein: CAWYNLGTPLGYGYTF.

The chain carries TRBV5-6 and TRBJ1-1; 7 nucleotides match TRBD1. Germline loops: CDR1 SGHDT, CDR2 YYEEEE. CDR3 size: 13 residues. The ends lost 4 bases at V and 5 bases at J; junction bases unmatched: 5. The DNA of the CDR3 is TGTGCCAGCAGCCTGACAGGGAAAACTGAAGCTTTCTTT. Translation gives CASSLTGKTEAFF.

The chain couples TRBV27 to TRBJ1-2; D unresolved. This CDR3 is built from 14 residues. V was trimmed by 0 bases and J by 0 bases, leaving 5 bases between them. Germline CDR1 MNHEY, CDR2 SMNVEV (reference sequence). Here the CDR3 reads CASSLSGSNYGYTF. CDR3 DNA sequence: TGTGCCAGCAGTTTATCTGGGTCTAACTATGGCTACACCTTC.

The chain couples TRBV6-2 or TRBV6-3 to TRBJ2-1, with 10 bases aligning to TRBD2. The ends lost 3 bases at V and 7 bases at J; junction bases unmatched: 6. In germline, CDR1 is MNHEY, CDR2 SVGEGT. The CDR3 has 15 amino acids. The CDR3 here is CASSYFSGRTNEQFF. CDR3 coding DNA: TGTGCCAGCAGTTATTTTAGCGGGAGGACGAATGAGCAGTTCTTC.

The CDR3 sequence: CASSRQNYGYTF. CDR3 in DNA: TGCGCCAGCAGCCGTCAAAACTATGGCTACACCTTC. The chain recombines TRBV5-1 with TRBJ1-2, with no clear D. Germline V CDR1 and CDR2: SGHRS, YFSETQ. V lost 4 bases to trimming and J lost 2 bases, with 6 bases between them. This CDR3 has 12 amino acids. Filled out from reference TRBV5-1 and TRBJ1-2, the complete variable domain reads KAGVTQTPRYLIKTRGQQVTLSCSPISGHRSVSWYQQTPGQGLQFLFEYFSETQRNKGNFPGRFSGRQFSNSRSEMNVSTLELGDSALYLCASSRQNYGYTFGSGTRLTVV.

Only a few counts were recorded for this clone. The chain carries TRBV9 and TRBJ2-7; maybe TRBD1 (5 bases). The CDR3 contains 14 residues. V lost 3 bases, J lost 2 bases, and 12 bases lay in between. Germline V lookup: CDR1 SGDLS, CDR2 YYNGEE. CDR3 sequence reads: CASSATVFPYEQYF. As DNA, the CDR3 is TGTGCCAGCAGCGCGACAGTTTTCCCCTACGAGCAGTACTTC.

This clone was seen more than once but under ten times. This chain uses TRBV7-3 with TRBJ1-1; possibly TRBD1 for D (5 bases). The CDR3 is made up of 15 amino acids. The germline gives CDR1 SGHTA, CDR2 FQGTGA. V dropped 5 bases and J dropped 6 bases, with 19 bases sitting between them. The CDR3 spells CASSLIAGGSPEAFF. CDR3 nucleotide sequence: TGTGCCAGCAGCCTAATCGCGGGGGGTTCCCCTGAAGCTTTCTTT.

The V gene is TRBV12-5, the J gene TRBJ2-5, with 7 bases lining up with TRBD1. CDR1 and CDR2 from the germline V gene are LGHNT and FRNRAP. The CDR3 is 16 residues long. The trim removed 1 base at V and 3 bases at J, leaving 8 bases unmatched. The CDR3 DNA reads as TGTGCTAGTGGTTTGGGAACAGGGGCTCCGAAAGAGACCCAGTACTTC. This codes for CASGLGTGAPKETQYF.

The chain carries TRBV21-1 and TRBJ1-3. TRBV21-1 is reported as a pseudogene. The CDR3 runs 18 residues. For the CDR3, the DNA is TGTGCCAGCAGCAAATATCGTATTACCGCCTACTCTGGAAACACCATATATTTT. Residues: CASSKYRITAYSGNTIYF.

A single count supports this clone. The chain couples TRBV2 to TRBJ1-2; the match to TRBD1 covers 9 bases. This CDR3 region has 14 residues. Germline loops: CDR1 SNHLY, CDR2 FYNNEI. The ends lost 6 bases at V and 4 bases at J; junction bases unmatched: 6. CDR3 sequence reads: CASSPGQGFYGYTF. CDR3 sequence (DNA): TGTGCCAGCAGCCCTGGACAGGGGTTCTATGGCTACACCTTC.

The rearrangement uses TRBV4-3 and TRBJ2-5; TRBD2 might be the D (5 bases). V lost 2 bases and J 5 bases, leaving 18 bases between the germline ends. The CDR3 is 16 residues long. Looked up from germline, CDR1 is LGHNA and CDR2 is YSLEER. Written as DNA, the CDR3 is TGCGCCAGCAGCCAAAGCATAGGAGGCTACGGGGAGACCCAGTACTTC. It specifies CASSQSIGGYGETQYF.

This chain links TRBV28 with TRBJ1-3; possibly TRBD1 for D (5 bases). Trimming took 5 bases from V and 0 from J, leaving 11 bases between them. The CDR3 consists of 15 residues. CDR1 and CDR2 from the germline V gene are MDHEN and SYDVKM. The CDR3 is CASSRGLSSGNTIYF. Written as DNA, the CDR3 is TGTGCCAGCAGTAGGGGACTATCCTCTGGAAACACCATATATTTT.

The chain recombines TRBV27 with TRBJ1-4; D is perhaps TRBD1 (6 bases). V shed 3 bases and J shed 10 bases, with 18 bases lying between them. CDR1 is MNHEY, CDR2 SMNVEV, per germline (reference sequence). The CDR3 has 15 amino acids. The CDR3 coding sequence is TGTGCCAGCAGTTTGGGCACTAGGGGGGGAGGAAAACTGTTTTTT. The encoded protein is CASSLGTRGGGKLFF.

CDR3 loop: CASSPPATDTQYF. CDR3 sequence (DNA): TGTGCCAGCTCACCACCGGCCACAGATACGCAGTATTTT. The V gene is TRBV18, the J gene TRBJ2-3; D gene uncertain. Germline V gene data show CDR1 as KGHSH and CDR2 as LQKENI. The V and J ends lost 0 bases and 2 bases respectively, with 3 bases between them. This CDR3 spans 13 amino acids. The variable domain in full, completed from reference TRBV18 and TRBJ2-3, reads NAGVMQNPRHLVRRRGQEARLRCSPMKGHSHVYWYRQLPEEGLKFMVYLQKENIIDESGMPKERFSAEFPKEGPSILRIQQVVRGDSAAYFCASSPPATDTQYFGPGTRLTVL.

This sequence joins TRBV7-6 and TRBJ2-3; TRBD2 matches at 11 bases. Trimming removed 1 base from V and 1 base from J; junction bases left unmatched: 1. Germline CDR1 is SGHVS and CDR2 is FNYEAQ. The CDR3 covers 16 residues. For the CDR3, the DNA is TGTGCCAGCAGCTTAGAGACTAGCGGGGGCACAGATACGCAGTATTTT. This encodes CASSLETSGGTDTQYF.

The rearrangement uses TRBV28 and TRBJ1-5, with D possibly matching TRBD1 (6 bases). This CDR3 contains 15 residues. V lost 7 bases, J lost 11 bases, and 24 bases lay in between. Germline CDR1 and CDR2: MDHEN and SYDVKM. This CDR3 reads CASTQTGSISKAQHF. DNA of the CDR3: TGTGCCAGCACCCAAACAGGGAGTATTAGTAAAGCCCAGCATTTT.

The V call is TRBV5-6, the J call TRBJ2-7; TRBD1 is a possible D gene (6 bases). This CDR3 spans 12 amino acids. Germline assignment: CDR1 SGHDT and CDR2 YYEEEE. Trimming took off 1 base at V and 4 bases at J, with 6 bases between the two ends. Here the CDR3 reads CASSLTGYEQYF. The DNA for the CDR3 is TGTGCCAGCAGCTTGACAGGGTACGAGCAGTACTTC.

In DNA form, the CDR3 reads TGTGCCACCAGCCGGCGGGGGATCTCCTACAATGAGCAGTTCTTC. Translated, it gives CATSRRGISYNEQFF. The chain has TRBV15 and TRBJ2-1; TRBD2 aligns across 7 bases. Germline CDR1 reads LNHNV; CDR2 reads YYDKDF (reference sequence). J was trimmed by 0 bases and V by 5 bases; bases with no gene match: 4. CDR3 size: 15 residues.

CDR3 DNA sequence: TGTGCCGGCCAACAGGGGGGGTCAAATCAGCCCCAGCATTTT. Its protein product is CAGQQGGSNQPQHF. This rearrangement joins TRBV28 to TRBJ1-5; 8 nucleotides agree with TRBD1. Unmatched junction bases numbered 10, after V lost 11 bases and J lost 4 bases. CDR1 is MDHEN, CDR2 SYDVKM, per germline. The CDR3 length is 14 residues.

V usage is TRBV29-1 and J usage is TRBJ1-4, with D unclear. The CDR3 has 13 amino acids. Trimming pared 4 bases from V and 0 bases from J, leaving 6 bases between. CDR1 and CDR2 from the germline V gene are SQVTM and ANQGSEA. The CDR3 reads CSVGDATNEKLFF. In nucleotides, the CDR3 is TGCAGCGTTGGGGATGCAACTAATGAAAAACTGTTTTTT.

This chain connects TRBV28 to TRBJ2-7, with 10 nucleotides matching TRBD2. J gave up 5 bases and V 3 bases, and 10 bases lay outside the gene matches. The CDR3 sequence is 16 residues long. Germline values: CDR1 MDHEN, CDR2 SYDVKM. The CDR3 reads CASSFLASGSFDEQYF. DNA for the CDR3: TGTGCCAGCAGTTTTTTGGCTAGCGGGAGTTTTGACGAGCAGTACTTC.

This chain uses TRBV7-2 with TRBJ2-1, with 11 bases aligning to TRBD2. Germline CDR1 is SGHTA and CDR2 is FQGNSA. Trimming removed 0 bases from V and 14 bases from J; junction bases left unmatched: 6. CDR3 length: 14 residues. CDR3 sequence (DNA): TGTGCCAGCAGCTTAGCGAAACTAGCGGGAGTCAAGTTCTTC. This sequence encodes CASSLAKLAGVKFF.

The V call is TRBV5-6, the J call TRBJ1-6, with D possibly TRBD1 on 5 matching bases. Deletions cut 1 base from V and 8 bases from J, with 19 bases between. CDR1 is SGHDT and CDR2 is YYEEEE in the germline V gene. The CDR3 runs to 17 residues. CDR3 nucleotides: TGTGCCAGCAGCTTGTATACCGGGGCGGAGAGCTATTCACCCCTCCACTTT. Translation gives CASSLYTGAESYSPLHF. The full variable domain, completed using reference TRBV5-6 and TRBJ1-6, is DAGVTQSPTHLIKTRGQQVTLRCSPKSGHDTVSWYQQALGQGPQFIFQYYEEEERQRGNFPDRFSGHQFPNYSSELNVNALLLGDSALYLCASSLYTGAESYSPLHFGNGTRLTVT.

The chain combines TRBV6-2 or TRBV6-3 with TRBJ2-1, with unresolved D. The V end lost 5 bases, the J end lost 4 bases, and 12 bases lay between the germline ends. The length of the CDR3 is 14 residues. Looked up from germline, CDR1 is MNHEY and CDR2 is SVGEGT. The DNA of the CDR3 is TGTGCCAGCAGTATGACTGGAGCTTACAATGAGCAGTTCTTC. Amino acid sequence: CASSMTGAYNEQFF.

The chain employs TRBV7-3 and TRBJ1-1; D is perhaps TRBD1 (6 bases). Germline lookup yields CDR1 SGHTA and CDR2 FQGTGA. The CDR3 is made up of 16 amino acids. The germline V and J ends were trimmed by 1 base and 3 bases, with 15 bases remaining between them. CDR3 in amino acids: CASSLSYRAGDTEAFF. The CDR3 DNA is TGTGCCAGCAGCTTAAGCTACAGGGCAGGCGACACTGAAGCTTTCTTT.